The sequence of this TCR beta chain was determined in a study of T cells after yellow fever vaccination. About the research overall: Fractions containing few cells were prepared with SMART-Seq v4 Ultra Low Input.

Template switching with 5'RACE generated the TCR cDNA and added a universal primer site and UMIs. TCRdb re-derived calls from the 5' RACE reads in MiXCR, one entry per CDR3 protein. The sample consists of 600,000 to 750,000 distinct CDR3 sequences, around 12% of them appearing once. The study's findings and limits: FACS-sorted repertoires could harbor abundant contaminating bulk-population clonotypes. Reappearance after the booster was observed for most primary-vaccination clones (96% CD4, just over 85% CD8).

Trimming removed 0 bases at V and 5 bases at J, with 11 bases between. Germline V gene sequence: CDR1 LGHNA, CDR2 YSLEER. The CDR3 length is 15 residues. To note about this clonotype: Its antigen is undetermined.

Source: PBMCs, taken on the day of the yellow fever booster vaccination. The gene calls are TRBV4-3 and TRBJ2-1, with TRBD2 as a possible D gene (5 bases). This sequence originates from a man younger than 40 who received the YFV17D yellow fever vaccine. Here the CDR3 reads CASSQDALANNEQFF. DNA for the CDR3: TGCGCCAGCAGCCAAGATGCCCTAGCCAACAATGAGCAGTTCTTC.